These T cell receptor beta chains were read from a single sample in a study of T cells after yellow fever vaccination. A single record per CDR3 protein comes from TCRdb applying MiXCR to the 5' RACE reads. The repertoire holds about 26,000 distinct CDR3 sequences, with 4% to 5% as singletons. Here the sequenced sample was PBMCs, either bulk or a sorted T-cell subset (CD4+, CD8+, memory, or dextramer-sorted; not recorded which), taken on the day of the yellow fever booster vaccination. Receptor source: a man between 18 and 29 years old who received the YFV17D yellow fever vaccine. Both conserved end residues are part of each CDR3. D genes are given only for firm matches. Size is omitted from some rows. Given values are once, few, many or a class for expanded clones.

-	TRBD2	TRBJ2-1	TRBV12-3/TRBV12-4	TGTGCCAGTTCTAGCGGGGTGGTCTATGAGCAGTTCTTC	CASSSGVVYEQFF
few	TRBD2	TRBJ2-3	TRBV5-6	TGTGCCAGCAGCTTGGCACTAGCGGGGGAAGATACGCAGTATTTT	CASSLALAGEDTQYF
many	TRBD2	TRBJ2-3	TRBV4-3	TGCGCCAGCAGCCAAGGGACTAGCGGGGTTAGCACAGATACGCAGTATTTT	CASSQGTSGVSTDTQYF
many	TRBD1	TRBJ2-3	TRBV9	TGTGCCAGCAGCCCGGGACAGGGGGCCGGCACAGATACGCAGTATTTT	CASSPGQGAGTDTQYF
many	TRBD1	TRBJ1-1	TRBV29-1	TGCAGCGTTGAGTCAGTGGGACAGGGCGGTCGGGCGGGAGAAGCTTTCTTT	CSVESVGQGGRAGEAFF
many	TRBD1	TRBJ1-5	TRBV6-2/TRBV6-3	TGTGCCAGCACCTCACCTCAGGACAGGACCAATCAGCCCCAGCATTTT	CASTSPQDRTNQPQHF
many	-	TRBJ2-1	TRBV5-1	TGCGCCAGCAGCCTCAGTAGCAATGAGCAGTTCTTC	CASSLSSNEQFF
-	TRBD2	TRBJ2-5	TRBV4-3	TGCGCCAGCAGCCCCCGACTAGCGGCCGAGGGTGAGACCCAGTACTTC	CASSPRLAAEGETQYF
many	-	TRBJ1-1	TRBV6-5	TGTGCCAGCAGCCTACAGGGATTAGGAACTGAAGCTTTCTTT	CASSLQGLGTEAFF
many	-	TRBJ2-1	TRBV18	TGTGCCAGCTCACCACGGCGGAACAATGAGCAGTTCTTC	CASSPRRNNEQFF
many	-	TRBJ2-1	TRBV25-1	TGTGCCAGCAGTCCTCAGCCCCACAGTTTGGCGATATACAATGAGCAGTTCTTC	CASSPQPHSLAIYNEQFF
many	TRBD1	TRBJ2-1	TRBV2	TGTGCCAGCAGGCGGACCGGGACAGTGCCCGTGGGGCAGTTCTTC	CASRRTGTVPVGQFF
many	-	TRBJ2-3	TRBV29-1	TGCAGCGTTGAAAGGCAGGGCACAGATACGCAGTATTTT	CSVERQGTDTQYF
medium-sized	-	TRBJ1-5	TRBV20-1	TGCAGTGCTAGAGATCTAGGGGGCAATCAGCCCCAGCATTTT	CSARDLGGNQPQHF
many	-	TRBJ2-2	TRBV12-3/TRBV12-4	TGTGCCAGCAGTCGATCCACCGGGGAGCTGTTTTTT	CASSRSTGELFF
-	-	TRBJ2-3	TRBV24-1	TGTGCCACCGGGGGGCTCACAGATACGCAGTATTTT	CATGGLTDTQYF
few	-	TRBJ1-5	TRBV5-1	TGCGCCAGCAGCTTGGACGGTGATATTAATCAGCCCCAGCATTTT	CASSLDGDINQPQHF
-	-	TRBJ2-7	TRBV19	TGTGCCAGTAGTATCGGTTGGGGGGCGAGCCACGAGCAGTACTTC	CASSIGWGASHEQYF
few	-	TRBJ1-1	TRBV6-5	TGTGCCAGCAGATTAGAGGGGGTCGGGGGGTACACTGAAGCTTTCTTT	CASRLEGVGGYTEAFF
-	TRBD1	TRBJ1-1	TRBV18	TGTGCCAGCTCACTAGGACAGGGCGCCTTTGAAGCTTTCTTT	CASSLGQGAFEAFF
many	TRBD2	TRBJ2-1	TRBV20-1	TGCAGTGCTAGTTCTAGCGGGAACTCCTACAATGAGCAGTTCTTC	CSASSSGNSYNEQFF
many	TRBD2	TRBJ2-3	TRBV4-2	TGTGCCAGCAGCCCAGGACTAGCATTCTTGGATACGCAGTATTTT	CASSPGLAFLDTQYF
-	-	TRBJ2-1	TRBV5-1	TGCGCCAGCAACGCAGACAGGCCGTCCTACAATGAGCAGTTCTTC	CASNADRPSYNEQFF
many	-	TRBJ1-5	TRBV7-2	TGTGCCAGCAGCTTAGGGATGGATCAGCCCCAGCATTTT	CASSLGMDQPQHF
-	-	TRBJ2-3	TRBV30	TGTGCCTGGGGACGAAGGGATACGCAGTATTTT	CAWGRRDTQYF
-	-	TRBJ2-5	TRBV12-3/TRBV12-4	TGTGCCAGCAGTCCAGGGAGGAGGGAGACCCAGTACTTC	CASSPGRRETQYF
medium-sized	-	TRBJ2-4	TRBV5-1	TGCGCCAGCAGCTTGGCTTTTGAGAAGGCAGCCAAAAACATTCAGTACTTC	CASSLAFEKAAKNIQYF
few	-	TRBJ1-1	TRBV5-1	TGCGCCAGCAGCCTCCAGGGGTACCGCACTGAAGCTTTCTTT	CASSLQGYRTEAFF
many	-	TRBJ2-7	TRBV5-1	TGCGCCAGCAGCTTGGTGGACGGCGAGCAGTACTTC	CASSLVDGEQYF
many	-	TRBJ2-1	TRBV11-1	TGTGCCAGCAGCTCCGGAACCTATGAGCAGTTCTTC	CASSSGTYEQFF
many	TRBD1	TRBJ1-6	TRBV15	TGTGCCACCAGCAGTGACCGGGACAGGGGATGGAACTATAATTCACCCCTCCACTTT	CATSSDRDRGWNYNSPLHF
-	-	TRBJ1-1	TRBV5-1	TGCGCCAGCAACCTTCAGGGTGACACTGAAGCTTTCTTT	CASNLQGDTEAFF
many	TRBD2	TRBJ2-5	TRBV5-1	TGCGCCAGCAGCGGAGCTAGCGGGGGTGAGACCCAGTACTTC	CASSGASGGETQYF
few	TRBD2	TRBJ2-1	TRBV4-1	TGCGCCAGCAGTCCTAGCGGGGGAATCTACAATGAGCAGTTCTTC	CASSPSGGIYNEQFF
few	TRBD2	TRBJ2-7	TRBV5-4	TGTGCCAGCAGCTTGGGCGCGGGGGGGCCTTGGGAGCAGTACTTC	CASSLGAGGPWEQYF
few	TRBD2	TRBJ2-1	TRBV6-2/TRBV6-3	TGTGCCAGCGGGACTAGCGGGCCTTACAATGAGCAGTTCTTC	CASGTSGPYNEQFF
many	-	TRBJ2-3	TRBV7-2	TGTGCCAGCAGCTTACCCAGCACAGATACGCAGTATTTT	CASSLPSTDTQYF
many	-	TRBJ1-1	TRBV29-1	TGCAGCGGTGGGGGAGGGTGGGCAATGAACACTGAAGCTTTCTTT	CSGGGGWAMNTEAFF
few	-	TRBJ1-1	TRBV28	TGTGCCAGCAGCTCCTTCAAGGGGGAAGGGAAACTTGAAGCTTTCTTT	CASSSFKGEGKLEAFF
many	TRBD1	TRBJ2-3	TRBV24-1	TGTGCCACCAGAGGGGGCGGAGATACGCAGTATTTT	CATRGGGDTQYF
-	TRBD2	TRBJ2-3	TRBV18	TGTGCCAGCTCCCAAAGGACTAGCGGGGGGACAGATACGCAGTATTTT	CASSQRTSGGTDTQYF
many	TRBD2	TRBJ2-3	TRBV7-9	TGTGCCAGCAGCTTCACCCGACTAGCGGGAAGCACAGATACGCAGTATTTT	CASSFTRLAGSTDTQYF
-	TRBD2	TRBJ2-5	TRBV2	TGTGCCAGCAGTCCCCGCGTAGCGGGCATCCAAGAGACCCAGTACTTC	CASSPRVAGIQETQYF
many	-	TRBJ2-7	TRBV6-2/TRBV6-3	TGTGCCAGCAGTATACAGGGATATAGCCTATGGGGCTTC	CASSIQGYSLWGF
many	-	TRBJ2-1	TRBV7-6	TGTGCCAGCAGCACCTCCCAGGGGAGTGAGCAGTTCTTC	CASSTSQGSEQFF
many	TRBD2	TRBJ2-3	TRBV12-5	TGTGCTAGTGGCCCTAGCGGGGTGAGCACAGATACGCAGTATTTT	CASGPSGVSTDTQYF
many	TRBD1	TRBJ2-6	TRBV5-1	TGCGCCAGTCAATTTGTGCGAGGGGGCGATCCGCGCTCTGGGGCCAACGTCCTGACTTTC	CASQFVRGGDPRSGANVLTF
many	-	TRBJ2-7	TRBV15	TGTGCCACCAGCAGAGGGCCGTCGGCGCAGTACTTC	CATSRGPSAQYF
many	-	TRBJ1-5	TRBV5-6	TGTGCCAGCAGCTTATCCGGGGCCGGGCATCAGCCCCAGCATTTT	CASSLSGAGHQPQHF
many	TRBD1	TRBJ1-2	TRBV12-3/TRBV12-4	TGTGCCAGCAGTGAGACAGGGACCTCCTATGGCTACACCTTC	CASSETGTSYGYTF
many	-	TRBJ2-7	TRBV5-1	TGCGCCAGCAGCTTGGCCGCTGAGTCCTACGAGCAGTACTTC	CASSLAAESYEQYF
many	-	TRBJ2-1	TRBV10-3	TGTGCCATCAGCCAAGTCCGGGGAACTTCCTCCAATGAGCAGTTCTTC	CAISQVRGTSSNEQFF
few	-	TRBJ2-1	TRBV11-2	TGTGCCAGCAGGAAGCAAGGGGCTAGCAACAATGAGCAGTTCTTC	CASRKQGASNNEQFF
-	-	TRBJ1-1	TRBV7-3	TGTGCCAGCAGCCAGGGACATCAGACTGAAGCTTTCTTT	CASSQGHQTEAFF
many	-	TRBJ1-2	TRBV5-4	TGTGCCAGCAGCTTGGAGAGCAGCCCTTCCTATGGCTACACCTTC	CASSLESSPSYGYTF
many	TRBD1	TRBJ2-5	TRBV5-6	TGTGCCAGCAGCAAACGGACAGGAATTGAGACCCAGTACTTC	CASSKRTGIETQYF
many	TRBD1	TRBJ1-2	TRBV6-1	TGTGCCAGCAGTGAAGTTCCGGGACAGGGCAATGGCTACACCTTC	CASSEVPGQGNGYTF
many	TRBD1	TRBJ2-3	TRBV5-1	TGCGCCAGCAGCCCGGGACAGCTAAGCACAGATACGCAGTATTTT	CASSPGQLSTDTQYF
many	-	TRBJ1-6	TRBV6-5	TGTGCCAGCAGCTTGGGGGATTCACCCCTCCACTTT	CASSLGDSPLHF
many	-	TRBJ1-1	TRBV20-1	TGCAGTGCCACTGAGACGGGGCTGAACACTGAAGCTTTCTTT	CSATETGLNTEAFF